This TCR beta chain was recorded in a study of cytomegalovirus exposure and HLA in healthy donors. Note on this clone: Its antigen is undetermined.

Per the germline V gene, CDR1 is GTSNPN and CDR2 is SVGIG (reference sequence). The CDR3 contains 17 residues. V was clipped by 3 bases and J by 5 bases; unmatched bases: 17. Regarding the study as a whole: It was 160 or so TCR beta chains that were listed as cytomegalovirus-associated.

PCR was performed using 60 Vbeta and 13 Jbeta primers. Profiled with immunoSEQ multiplex PCR; TCRdb holds only in-frame clones, not every one. The sample holds about 170,000 clones, around 74% seen once. V is TRBV30 and J is TRBJ1-1; 8 bases line up with TRBD1. The receptor was isolated from a female donor in good health and CMV-seronegative. The material sequenced was PBMCs. CDR3 bases: TGTGCCTGGAGGGGGGCACCCAAGACAGGGGAAGGGACTGAAGCTTTCTTT. Its protein product is CAWRGAPKTGEGTEAFF.